A single sample gave rise to the 10 T cell receptor beta chains below, sequenced in a study of T cells in Graves' hyperthyroidism and ophthalmopathy. Amplification targeted TCR beta CDR3 regions from RNA transcripts. Primed by the HTBI set, a first-round RT-PCR was run on the TCR CDR3. TCRdb analysed the multiplex PCR reads with MiXCR anew, one entry per CDR3 protein. The table lists hundreds of thousands of distinct CDR3 sequences, 38% of them singletons. Sample: blood. The receptors here all came from a man between 18 and 29 years old with Graves' hyperthyroidism.

V and J are TRBV7-9 and TRBJ2-7; 8 nucleotides agree with TRBD2. Germline V gene sequence: CDR1 SEHNR, CDR2 FQNEAQ (reference sequence). The CDR3 covers 15 residues. The V segment lost 5 bases and the J segment 4 bases; nucleotides outside the gene matches: 10. CDR3 nucleotide sequence: TGTGCCAGCAGCCAAGGAACCGGGAGGGGATACGAGCAGTACTTC. Encoded protein: CASSQGTGRGYEQYF.

As concerns this clonotype: Given a much more abundant clone one base away, this may be a read error. Without the conserved terminal phenylalanine or tryptophan, this CDR3 likely stems from a read error. The J gene is TRBJ1-2, the V gene TRBV12-3 or TRBV12-4, with a tentative D call TRBD1 (6 bases). This CDR3 spans 13 amino acids. With 6 bases removed from V and 6 bases from J, the gap between germline ends came to 14 bases. The CDR3 DNA reads as TGTGCCAGCAGAAGAAACACAGGGAATGGCTACACCATC. Translating gives CASRRNTGNGYTI.

The chain combines TRBV9 with TRBJ1-1, with D tentatively TRBD1 (5 bases). V lost 4 bases, J lost 11 bases, and 18 bases lay in between. Germline V gene lookup returns CDR1 SGDLS and CDR2 YYNGEE. CDR3 length equals 13 residues. This CDR3 is CASSPQGARKAFF. The CDR3 coding sequence is TGTGCCAGCAGCCCTCAAGGGGCAAGGAAGGCTTTCTTT.

This clonotype was observed a few times. The J gene is TRBJ2-7, the V gene TRBV20-1; TRBD2 agrees at 7 bases. The germline V gene encodes CDR1 DFQATT and CDR2 SNEGSKA (reference sequence). The CDR3 is 14 residues long. V trimming: 2 bases; J trimming: 3 bases; junction bases outside the gene matches: 7. The CDR3 sequence: CSARRTSGFYEQYF. The CDR3, as DNA: TGCAGTGCTAGAAGGACTAGTGGATTCTACGAGCAGTACTTC.

Regarding this clonotype: It may be a read error: a sequence one base away is much more abundant. This CDR3 fails to terminate in the conserved phenylalanine or tryptophan, so it likely reflects a read error. The rearrangement joins TRBV25-1 to TRBJ1-1, with D uncertain. Looked up from germline, CDR1 is MGHDK and CDR2 is SYGVNS. V dropped 6 bases and J dropped 1 base, with 9 bases sitting between them. CDR3 length: 13 amino acids. The CDR3 bases are TGTGCCAGCAGATTTAGGGCGAACACTGAAGCTTTCTTA. Translating it yields CASRFRANTEAFL.

Of note for this clonotype: A much larger clone sits a single nucleotide away, making a read error possible. This chain links TRBV2 with TRBJ1-5; no clear D. The CDR3 spans 15 residues. Germline CDR1 SNHLY, CDR2 FYNNEI. The CDR3 reads CASGDESGSGQPQHF. The CDR3 region has the DNA TGTGCCAGCGGTGACGAATCAGGATCGGGACAGCCCCAGCATTTT.

This clonotype occurred once. The chain couples TRBV20-1 to TRBJ2-7, with 7 bases that match TRBD2. CDR1 and CDR2 from the germline V gene are DFQATT and SNEGSKA (reference sequence). CDR3 length: 15 residues. The V segment lost 7 bases and the J segment 4 bases; nucleotides outside the gene matches: 16. Here the CDR3 DNA reads TGCAGTGGGATACCCAACCTAGCGGATATATACGAGCAGTACTTC. Protein sequence: CSGIPNLADIYEQYF.

This chain links TRBV7-8 with TRBJ1-1, with D unresolved. Germline lookup yields CDR1 SGHVS and CDR2 FQNEAQ. This CDR3 has 15 amino acids. The V and J ends lost 11 bases and 0 bases respectively, with 19 bases between them. The CDR3 reads CAWSGPPALNTEAFF. For the CDR3, the DNA is TGTGCCTGGAGTGGCCCACCGGCCCTGAACACTGAAGCTTTCTTT.

The chain uses TRBV9 and TRBJ1-6; 7 positions match TRBD1. The CDR3 runs to 16 residues. Trimming cost V 4 bases and J 13 bases; bases outside gene matches: 17. Germline V gives CDR1 SGDLS, CDR2 YYNGEE. As DNA, the CDR3 is TGTGCCAGCAGCTCTGAACCCGGGACAGATGTGGGTCCCCTCCACTTT. The encoded protein is CASSSEPGTDVGPLHF. The full variable domain, completed using reference TRBV9 and TRBJ1-6, is DSGVTQTPKHLITATGQRVTLRCSPRSGDLSVYWYQQSLDQGLQFLIQYYNGEERAKGNILERFSAQQFPDLHSELNLSSLELGDSALYFCASSSEPGTDVGPLHFGNGTRLTVT.

This clonotype was recorded many times. V and J are TRBV29-1 and TRBJ2-5, with D hard to call. Germline V gene data show CDR1 as SQVTM and CDR2 as ANQGSEA. The ends were cut back, 3 bases at V and 6 bases at J, with 5 bases in the middle. There are 10 residues in the CDR3. The DNA of the CDR3 is TGCAGCGTTGATGTGAAGACCCAGTACTTC. Its protein is CSVDVKTQYF.